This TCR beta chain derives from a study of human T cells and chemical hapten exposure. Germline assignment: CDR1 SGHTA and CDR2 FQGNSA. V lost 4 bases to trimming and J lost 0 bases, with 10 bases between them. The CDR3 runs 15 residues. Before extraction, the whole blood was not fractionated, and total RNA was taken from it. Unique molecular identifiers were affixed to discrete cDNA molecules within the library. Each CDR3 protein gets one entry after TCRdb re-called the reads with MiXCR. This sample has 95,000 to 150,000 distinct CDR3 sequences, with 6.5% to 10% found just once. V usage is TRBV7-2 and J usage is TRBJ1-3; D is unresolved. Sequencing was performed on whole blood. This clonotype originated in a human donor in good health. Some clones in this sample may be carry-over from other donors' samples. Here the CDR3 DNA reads TGTGCCAGCAGCTCCCTAGCCTCCTCTGGAAACACCATATATTTT. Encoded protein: CASSSLASSGNTIYF.